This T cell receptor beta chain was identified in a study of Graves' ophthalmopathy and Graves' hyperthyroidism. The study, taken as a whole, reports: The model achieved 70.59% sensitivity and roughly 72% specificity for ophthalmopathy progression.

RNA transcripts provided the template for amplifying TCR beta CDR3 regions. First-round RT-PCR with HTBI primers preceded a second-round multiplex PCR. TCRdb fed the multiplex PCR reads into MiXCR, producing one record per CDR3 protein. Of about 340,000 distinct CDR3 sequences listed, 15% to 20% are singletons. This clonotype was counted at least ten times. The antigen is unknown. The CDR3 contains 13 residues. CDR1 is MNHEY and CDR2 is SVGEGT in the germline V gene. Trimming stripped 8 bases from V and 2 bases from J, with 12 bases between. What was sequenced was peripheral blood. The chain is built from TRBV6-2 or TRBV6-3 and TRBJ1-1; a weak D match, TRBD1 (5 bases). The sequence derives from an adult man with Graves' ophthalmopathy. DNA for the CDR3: TGTGCCAGCCGCAGGGATTTTAACACTGAAGCTTTCTTT. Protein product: CASRRDFNTEAFF.